The source of this T cell receptor (beta chain) is a study of blood T cell repertoires in COVID-19 (TCRdb year 2020). Background on the whole study: Collaborator samples came from the United States, Italy and Spain and covered acute and convalescent phases of COVID-19. A de-identified subject ID, COVID-19 status, age in years and sex were almost always included in the sample metadata. Samples came from the ongoing ImmuneRACE study (first 160 participants) plus 1,254 subjects from 6 global collaborators. The prospective study material was composed of cDNA or gDNA derived from T cells, B-cell-depleted T cells, or PBMCs. Subjects who had been exposed to COVID-19, were actively infected with it, or had recovered from it provided the deeply sampled blood TCRbeta repertoires that made up the dataset. Where HLA class I and class II types were available, the types were taken from metadata supplied by the sample provider, not from assay-based typing. The repertoires were released in a freely available public database meant as a resource for research on the immune response to SARS-CoV-2. General conclusions and limits of the study: The amount of clinical and demographic metadata varied by source and participant and was provided uncurated.

Worth noting for this clone: Its antigen target is currently unknown. Qualities for individual bases were not recorded, and no much larger clone is one base off.

TCRbeta CDR3 regions were amplified from genomic DNA using the immunoSEQ Assay, a bias-controlled multiplex PCR. The paper's data handling went like this. Nucleated cell counts per sample were estimated from amplification of reference gene primers within the assay. To quantify the absolute abundance of each unique TCRbeta CDR3 rearrangement, sequence reads were collapsed and filtered. Productive Simpson clonality was computed per sample as the square root of Simpson's diversity index over productive rearrangements. TCRdb carries this immuneACCESS record with in-frame sequences only. Its versions omit some clonotypes, under half of them owing to an unresolved V gene in the studies checked, with the rest unexplained. D and trimming come from the DNA, and the V and J calls and clone size come from that table. In all, the sample holds about 400,000 clones, and 75% to 90% of those were seen once. In total, the top ten clones hold about 7.1% of the sample.

Taken from cysteine to phenylalanine, the CDR3 has 14 residues. The retained sequence is limited to the CDR3, 42 bases, with the frame set at the first base. Between the V and J ends, shortened by 0 bases and 5 bases respectively, the junction contains 13 bases. Taken from the germline V gene (reference sequence), the CDR1 and CDR2 loops are GTSNPN and SVGIG. One collaborating source in Seattle enrolled patients while the patients were actively infected and followed the patients over time throughout the course of disease. Whole blood was collected in K2EDTA tubes by collaborating institutions according to the institutions' own protocols. Collaborator samples were shipped for TCRbeta analysis as frozen whole blood, isolated PBMCs, or DNA extracted from either sample type.

The source is a woman aged 55-70 years with COVID-19, enrolled during active disease. Material: peripheral blood. This chain joins TRBV30 to TRBJ1-1, with the D gene not clear enough to name. The DNA is as follows: TGTGCCTGGAGTGTAAGCCGCGGGATAACTGAAGCTTTCTTT. Its amino acids are CAWSVSRGITEAFF.